Below, 26 T cell receptor beta chains from the same sample are listed, as sequenced in a study of early T cells in non-severe SARS-CoV-2 infection. One entry per CDR3 protein results from TCRdb running MiXCR on the 5' RACE reads. The table records 65,000 to 70,000 distinct CDR3 sequences, more than 10% of them present only once. What was sequenced was whole blood. The receptors stem from an adult who was a healthcare worker with PCR-confirmed SARS-CoV-2 infection or an uninfected control (not recorded which).

This clonotype was seen more than once but under ten times. The chain recombines TRBV12-3 or TRBV12-4 with TRBJ2-1; unclear D gene. The CDR3 is 12 amino acids. V was shortened by 3 bases and J by 4 bases, with 4 bases between the two germline ends. Here the CDR3 DNA reads TGTGCCAGCAGTTTGGAGTACAATGAGCAGTTCTTC. Its translation: CASSLEYNEQFF.

The genes are TRBV9 and TRBJ1-4; 9 bases fit TRBD1. The J segment lost 8 bases and the V segment lost 4 bases, leaving 9 bases of the junction unmatched. There are 15 residues in the CDR3. Germline lookup yields CDR1 SGDLS and CDR2 YYNGEE. DNA of the CDR3: TGTGCCAGCAGCTCGCGGACAGGGGTCGGGGAAAAACTGTTTTTT. It encodes CASSSRTGVGEKLFF. The full variable domain, its missing parts supplied by reference TRBV9 and TRBJ1-4, is DSGVTQTPKHLITATGQRVTLRCSPRSGDLSVYWYQQSLDQGLQFLIQYYNGEERAKGNILERFSAQQFPDLHSELNLSSLELGDSALYFCASSSRTGVGEKLFFGSGTQLSVL.

The CDR3 is CASKRAGQPQHF. In DNA form, the CDR3 reads TGTGCCAGCAAGAGGGCAGGCCAGCCCCAGCATTTT. This chain links TRBV6-6 with TRBJ1-5; D is uncertain. Germline V gives CDR1 MNHNY, CDR2 SVGAGI (reference sequence). Trimming cost V 7 bases and J 7 bases, with 11 bases left between them. The CDR3 has 12 amino acids.

This clonotype was counted at least ten times. This chain joins TRBV12-3 or TRBV12-4 and TRBJ1-5, with 7 positions matching TRBD1. Germline trimming cut 3 bases from V and 4 bases from J; bases unmatched to any gene: 3. This CDR3 is built from 14 residues. Here the CDR3 reads CASSFRGPNQPQHF. CDR3 nucleotides: TGTGCCAGCAGTTTTAGGGGGCCGAATCAGCCCCAGCATTTT.

A few counts support this clonotype. The chain joins TRBV6-5 to TRBJ1-2, with D perhaps TRBD1 (5 bases). This CDR3 contains 14 residues. Germline CDR1 and CDR2: MNHEY and SVGAGI. The V and J ends lost 6 bases and 2 bases respectively, with 13 bases between them. CDR3 nucleotides: TGTGCCAGCAGGGACTCTGGGGGGAACTATGGCTACACCTTC. As protein: CASRDSGGNYGYTF.

This clonotype is medium-sized by share. The chain has TRBV11-1 and TRBJ2-2; no clear D. This CDR3 contains 14 residues. Looked up from germline, CDR1 is SGHAT and CDR2 is FQDESV (reference sequence). Trimming pared 5 bases from V and 2 bases from J, leaving 9 bases between. DNA for the CDR3: TGTGCCAGCAGCGAGAGACTTAACACCGGGGAGCTGTTTTTT. Protein product: CASSERLNTGELFF.

This clonotype has just a few counts. The chain links TRBV18 to TRBJ2-3; the D gene is possibly TRBD2 (6 bases). The CDR3 runs to 15 residues. With 8 bases removed from V and 0 bases from J, the gap between germline ends came to 15 bases. CDR1 KGHSH and CDR2 LQKENI come from the germline V gene. CDR3 sequence: CASNGGPTSTDTQYF. For the CDR3, the DNA is TGTGCCAGCAACGGGGGTCCCACTAGCACAGATACGCAGTATTTT.

The chain joins TRBV29-1 to TRBJ1-1; 8 bases match TRBD1. In germline, CDR1 is SQVTM, CDR2 ANQGSEA. With V trimmed by 7 bases and J by 6 bases, 4 bases remained unmatched. The CDR3 runs to 11 residues. The CDR3 sequence: CSAGQGPEAFF. CDR3 in DNA: TGCAGCGCCGGACAGGGACCTGAAGCTTTCTTT.

This clonotype was picked up many times. This sequence joins TRBV5-1 and TRBJ1-2, with D perhaps matching TRBD1 (5 bases). The CDR3 is 14 amino acids. Germline CDR1 and CDR2: SGHRS and YFSETQ. The V end lost 4 bases, the J end lost 8 bases, and 18 bases lay between the germline ends. Written as DNA, the CDR3 is TGCGCCAGCAGCCCGATCACAGGTGGGGACGGCTACACCTTC. It yields the protein CASSPITGGDGYTF.

In its sample, this clonotype was seen many times. The chain uses TRBV6-5 and TRBJ2-4; 10 nucleotides line up with TRBD2. Germline lookup yields CDR1 MNHEY and CDR2 SVGAGI. V shed 0 bases, J shed 1 base, and the junction held 15 bases outside the gene matches. The CDR3 runs 21 residues. CDR3 amino acids: CASSYSNPSGGAGNAKNIQYF. CDR3 DNA: TGTGCCAGCAGTTACTCGAATCCAAGCGGGGGGGCCGGAAATGCCAAAAACATTCAGTACTTC.

This clonotype has ten or more counts. V and J are TRBV20-1 and TRBJ2-4; 12 nucleotides align to TRBD2. Germline CDR1 DFQATT, CDR2 SNEGSKA (reference sequence). The CDR3 is made up of 14 amino acids. J lost 9 bases, V lost 6 bases, and 9 bases had no gene match. The DNA for the CDR3 is TGCAGTGCCCTACTAGCGGGGGGATCTCGCATTCAGTACTTC. Its protein product is CSALLAGGSRIQYF.

The CDR3 coding sequence is TGTGCCAGCAGCCCCCACTGGGACAGGGCGGCCTACGAGCAGTACTTC. Translating gives CASSPHWDRAAYEQYF. This chain joins TRBV7-2 and TRBJ2-7; 9 bases align to TRBD1. CDR1 SGHTA and CDR2 FQGNSA come from the germline V gene. Trimming took 5 bases from V and 2 from J; bases not matched to a gene: 10. This CDR3 has 16 residues. The whole variable domain, remainder taken from reference TRBV7-2 and TRBJ2-7, is GAGVSQSPSNKVTEKGKDVELRCDPISGHTALYWYRQSLGQGLEFLIYFQGNSAPDKSGLPSDRFSAERTGGSVSTLTIQRTQQEDSAVYLCASSPHWDRAAYEQYFGPGTRLTVT.

The gene calls are TRBV11-2 and TRBJ2-1, with TRBD2 identical over 12 bases. J gave up 1 base and V 4 bases, and 8 bases lay outside the gene matches. The CDR3 consists of 18 residues. Germline V gives CDR1 SGHAT, CDR2 FQNNGV. CDR3 residues: CASSYWTSGIGSYNEQFF. CDR3 in DNA: TGTGCCAGCAGCTATTGGACTAGCGGGATCGGTTCCTACAATGAGCAGTTCTTC.

The chain uses TRBV4-3 and TRBJ2-7, with 9 positions matching TRBD1. CDR3 size: 16 residues. CDR1 is LGHNA, CDR2 YSLEER, per germline. J lost 4 bases, V lost 1 base, and 8 bases had no gene match. The CDR3 sequence: CASSQGGTGFGYEQYF. The CDR3 region has the DNA TGCGCCAGCAGCCAAGGTGGGACAGGGTTCGGGTACGAGCAGTACTTC.

This clonotype was observed a few times. The chain joins TRBV10-3 to TRBJ1-6; 7 bases are shared with TRBD1. The CDR3 runs 15 residues. Germline CDR1 ENHRY, CDR2 SYGVKD. J gave up 10 bases and V 7 bases, and 13 bases lay outside the gene matches. Here the CDR3 reads CAIKEMQTGNSPLHF. The CDR3, as DNA: TGTGCCATCAAAGAGATGCAGACAGGGAACTCACCCCTCCACTTT.

Many counts were recorded for this clonotype. The chain couples TRBV4-3 to TRBJ2-3; TRBD2 matches 10 bases. The CDR3 totals 15 residues. CDR1 is LGHNA and CDR2 is YSLEER in the germline V gene. The trim removed 4 bases at V and 1 base at J, leaving 2 bases unmatched. The CDR3 protein is CASSPGTSGTDTQYF. The CDR3 DNA follows: TGCGCCAGCAGCCCCGGGACTAGCGGCACAGATACGCAGTATTTT.

The rearrangement links TRBV7-2 to TRBJ1-1; D ambiguous. The CDR3 runs to 18 residues. Per the germline V gene, CDR1 is SGHTA and CDR2 is FQGNSA. Trimming took 3 bases from V and 4 from J, leaving 24 bases between them. The DNA for the CDR3 is TGTGCCAGCAGCTTGAAAAACCCCCGACACCTTGTGGGCACTGAAGCTTTCTTT. Amino acid sequence: CASSLKNPRHLVGTEAFF. The full variable domain, in which reference TRBV7-2 and TRBJ1-1 provide the parts outside the CDR3, is GAGVSQSPSNKVTEKGKDVELRCDPISGHTALYWYRQSLGQGLEFLIYFQGNSAPDKSGLPSDRFSAERTGGSVSTLTIQRTQQEDSAVYLCASSLKNPRHLVGTEAFFGQGTRLTVV.

This clonotype has a handful of counts. The chain joins TRBV20-1 to TRBJ2-5; D is uncertain. CDR3 length equals 14 residues. The V and J ends lost 6 bases and 2 bases respectively, with 16 bases between them. The germline V gene encodes CDR1 DFQATT and CDR2 SNEGSKA (reference sequence). CDR3: CSARRVTQQETQYF. CDR3 DNA: TGCAGTGCCCGCCGAGTCACTCAACAAGAGACCCAGTACTTC.

This clonotype was observed a handful of times. The rearrangement links TRBV7-8 to TRBJ2-1, with 10 bases aligning to TRBD2. V lost 2 bases, J lost 3 bases, and 10 bases stayed unmatched. The CDR3 loop spans 18 amino acids. Germline CDR1 reads SGHVS; CDR2 reads FQNEAQ. The CDR3 is CASSLRGSGGADYNEQFF. In DNA, the CDR3 is TGTGCCAGCAGCTTAAGAGGAAGCGGGGGGGCCGACTACAATGAGCAGTTCTTC.

This clonotype was picked up a small number of times. This rearrangement joins TRBV29-1 to TRBJ2-1; TRBD1 agrees at 9 bases. The CDR3 is made up of 13 amino acids. Looked up from germline, CDR1 is SQVTM and CDR2 is ANQGSEA. Losses at the gene ends were 7 bases for V and 5 bases for J; bases not matched to a gene: 6. The CDR3: CSAAGQGHNEQFF. CDR3 DNA: TGCAGCGCCGCGGGACAGGGCCACAATGAGCAGTTCTTC.

This chain uses TRBV20-1 with TRBJ1-2, with D unclear. The CDR3 is 12 residues long. The V gene's germline CDR1 is DFQATT and CDR2 SNEGSKA (reference sequence). V lost 6 bases, J lost 6 bases, and 14 bases lay in between. CDR3 region: CSATEGMDGYTF. As DNA, the CDR3 is TGCAGTGCCACGGAAGGGATGGATGGCTACACCTTC.

The chain links TRBV5-1 to TRBJ2-5; tentative D call: TRBD2 (6 bases). CDR3 length: 15 residues. Germline CDR1 is SGHRS and CDR2 is YFSETQ. V lost 4 bases and J lost 5, with 18 bases in between. DNA of the CDR3: TGCGCCAGCAGCCGTCAGACTAGTGACATGGAGACCCAGTACTTC. Its translation: CASSRQTSDMETQYF.

Many counts were recorded for this clonotype. The V and J genes are TRBV19 and TRBJ2-7; 9 positions agree with TRBD1. Germline V lookup: CDR1 LNHDA, CDR2 SQIVND (reference sequence). The CDR3 loop spans 15 amino acids. After removal of 1 base from V and 2 bases from J, the junction contained 3 bases not matched to a gene. The CDR3, as DNA: TGTGCCAGTAGTATAGCAGGACAGGGGCCCTACGAGCAGTACTTC. This gives the protein CASSIAGQGPYEQYF.

This clonotype came up a few times. The chain combines TRBV20-1 with TRBJ2-4; D uncertain. Trimming removed 1 base at V and 3 bases at J, with 16 bases between. Germline values: CDR1 DFQATT, CDR2 SNEGSKA (reference sequence). CDR3 length: 16 amino acids. For the CDR3, the DNA is TGCAGTGCTAGAGGGGCCGACCTTTACAGCAAAAACATTCAGTACTTC. Translation gives CSARGADLYSKNIQYF.

The chain combines TRBV29-1 with TRBJ2-1, with 8 bases identical to TRBD2. The ends lost 4 bases at V and 6 bases at J; junction bases unmatched: 8. This CDR3 spans 14 amino acids. The germline V gene has CDR1 SQVTM and CDR2 ANQGSEA. Written as DNA, the CDR3 is TGCAGCGTTGGTAGCGGGGTGGCCTGCAATGAGCAGTTCTTC. Translated: CSVGSGVACNEQFF.

This clonotype came up a few times. The chain is built from TRBV13 and TRBJ2-5; D perhaps matches TRBD1 (7 bases). The germline V gene has CDR1 PRHDT and CDR2 FYEKMQ (reference sequence). The CDR3 spans 13 residues. V dropped 4 bases and J dropped 5 bases, with 11 bases sitting between them. CDR3 residues: CASSSGGLETQYF. The CDR3 bases are TGTGCCAGCAGCTCAGGGGGGTTGGAGACCCAGTACTTC.